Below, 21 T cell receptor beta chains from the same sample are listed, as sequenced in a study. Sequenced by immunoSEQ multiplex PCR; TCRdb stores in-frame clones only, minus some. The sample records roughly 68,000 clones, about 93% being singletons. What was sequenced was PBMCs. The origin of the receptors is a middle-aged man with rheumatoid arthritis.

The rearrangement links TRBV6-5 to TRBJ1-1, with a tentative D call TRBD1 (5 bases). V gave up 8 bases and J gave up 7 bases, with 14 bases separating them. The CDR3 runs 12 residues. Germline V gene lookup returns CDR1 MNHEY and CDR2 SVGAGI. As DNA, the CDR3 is TGTGCCAGCGGAAGAAGCAGGGATGAAGCTTTCTTT. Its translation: CASGRSRDEAFF.

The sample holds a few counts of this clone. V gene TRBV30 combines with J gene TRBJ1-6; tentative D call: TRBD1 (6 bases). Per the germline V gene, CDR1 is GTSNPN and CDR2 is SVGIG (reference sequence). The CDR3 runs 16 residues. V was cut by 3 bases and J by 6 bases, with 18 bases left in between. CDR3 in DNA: TGTGCCTGGAGGGGAACAGGCGGACAGACTAATTCACCCCTCCACTTT. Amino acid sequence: CAWRGTGGQTNSPLHF.

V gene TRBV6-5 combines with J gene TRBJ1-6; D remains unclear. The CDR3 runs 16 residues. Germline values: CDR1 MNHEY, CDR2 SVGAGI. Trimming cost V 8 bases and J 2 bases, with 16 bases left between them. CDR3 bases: TGTGCCAGCCGTTTACTGGGCCCGCCCTATAATTCACCCCTCCACTTT. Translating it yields CASRLLGPPYNSPLHF.

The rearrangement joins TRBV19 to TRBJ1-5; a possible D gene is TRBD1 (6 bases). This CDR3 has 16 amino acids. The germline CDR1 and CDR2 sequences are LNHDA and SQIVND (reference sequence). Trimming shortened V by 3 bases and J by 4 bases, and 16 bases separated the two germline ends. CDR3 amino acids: CASSMTRGVDNQPQHF. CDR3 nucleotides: TGTGCCAGTAGTATGACCAGGGGCGTCGATAATCAGCCCCAGCATTTT.

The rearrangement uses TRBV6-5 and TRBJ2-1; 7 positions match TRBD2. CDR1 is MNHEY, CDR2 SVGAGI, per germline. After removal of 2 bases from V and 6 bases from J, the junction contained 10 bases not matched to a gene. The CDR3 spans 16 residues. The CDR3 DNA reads TGTGCCAGCAGTTACCGGACTAGAACTACCGGCAATGAGCAGTTCTTC. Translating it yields CASSYRTRTTGNEQFF.

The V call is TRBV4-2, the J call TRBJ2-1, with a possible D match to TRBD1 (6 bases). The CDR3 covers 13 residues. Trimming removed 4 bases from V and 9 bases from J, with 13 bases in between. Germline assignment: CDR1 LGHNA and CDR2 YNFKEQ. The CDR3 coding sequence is TGTGCCAGCAGCCGGGACAAGATGGGTGAGCAGTTCTTC. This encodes CASSRDKMGEQFF.

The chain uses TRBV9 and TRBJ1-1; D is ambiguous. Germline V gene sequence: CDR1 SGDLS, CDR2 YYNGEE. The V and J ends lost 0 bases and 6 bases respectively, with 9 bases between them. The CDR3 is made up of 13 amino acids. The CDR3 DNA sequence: TGTGCCAGCAGCGTAGTGGGAGGGTCTGAAGCTTTCTTT. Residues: CASSVVGGSEAFF.

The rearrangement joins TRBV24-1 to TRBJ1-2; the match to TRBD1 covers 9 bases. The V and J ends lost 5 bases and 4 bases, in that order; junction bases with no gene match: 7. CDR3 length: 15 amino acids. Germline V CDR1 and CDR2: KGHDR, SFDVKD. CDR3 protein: CATSVPGQGTYGYTF. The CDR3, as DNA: TGTGCCACCAGTGTCCCCGGACAGGGGACCTATGGCTACACCTTC.

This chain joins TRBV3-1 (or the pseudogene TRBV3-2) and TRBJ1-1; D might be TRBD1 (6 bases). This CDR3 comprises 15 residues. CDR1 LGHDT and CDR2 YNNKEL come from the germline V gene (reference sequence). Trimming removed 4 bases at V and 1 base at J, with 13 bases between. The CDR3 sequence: CASSPWDTPNTEAFF. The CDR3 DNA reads TGTGCCAGCAGCCCGTGGGACACCCCGAACACTGAAGCTTTCTTT.

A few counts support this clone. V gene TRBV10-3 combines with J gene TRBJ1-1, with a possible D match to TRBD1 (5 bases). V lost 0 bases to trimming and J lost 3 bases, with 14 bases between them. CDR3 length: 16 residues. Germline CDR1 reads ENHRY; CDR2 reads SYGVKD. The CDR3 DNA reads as TGTGCCATCAGTGAGTCGGACACGTTGAGCGACACTGAAGCTTTCTTT. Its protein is CAISESDTLSDTEAFF.

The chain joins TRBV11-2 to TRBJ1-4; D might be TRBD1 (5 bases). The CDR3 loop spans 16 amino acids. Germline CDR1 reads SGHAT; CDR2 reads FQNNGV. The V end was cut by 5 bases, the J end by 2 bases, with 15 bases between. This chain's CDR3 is CASSRARGGTNEKLFF. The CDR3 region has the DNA TGTGCCAGCAGCCGAGCCCGCGGGGGGACTAATGAAAAACTGTTTTTT.

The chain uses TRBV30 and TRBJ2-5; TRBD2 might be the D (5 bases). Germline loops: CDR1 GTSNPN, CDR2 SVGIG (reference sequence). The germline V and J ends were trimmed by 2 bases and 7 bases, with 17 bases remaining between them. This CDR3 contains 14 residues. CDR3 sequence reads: CAWSSRGPLGTQYF. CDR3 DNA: TGTGCCTGGAGTTCCAGAGGGCCTCTGGGGACCCAGTACTTC.

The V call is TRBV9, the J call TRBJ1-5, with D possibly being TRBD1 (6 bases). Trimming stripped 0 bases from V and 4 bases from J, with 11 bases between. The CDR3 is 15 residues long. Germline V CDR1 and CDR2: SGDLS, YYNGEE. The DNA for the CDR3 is TGTGCCAGCAGCGTAGGAGCCCAGGGGAATCAGCCCCAGCATTTT. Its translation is CASSVGAQGNQPQHF.

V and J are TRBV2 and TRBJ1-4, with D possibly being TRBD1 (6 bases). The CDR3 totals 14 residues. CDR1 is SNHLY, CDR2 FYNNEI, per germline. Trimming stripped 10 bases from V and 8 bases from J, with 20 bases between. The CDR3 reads CANSYRDTREKLFF. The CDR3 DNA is TGTGCCAATTCTTATAGGGACACTAGAGAAAAACTGTTTTTT. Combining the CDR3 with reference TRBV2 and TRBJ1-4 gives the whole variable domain EPEVTQTPSHQVTQMGQEVILRCVPISNHLYFYWYRQILGQKVEFLVSFYNNEISEKSEIFDDQFSVERPDGSNFTLKIRSTKLEDSAMYFCANSYRDTREKLFFGSGTQLSVL.

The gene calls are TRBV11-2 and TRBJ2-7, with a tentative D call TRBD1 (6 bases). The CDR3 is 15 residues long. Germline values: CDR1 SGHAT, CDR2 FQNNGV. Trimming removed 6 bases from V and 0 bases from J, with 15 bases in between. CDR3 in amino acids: CASRFGQLSSYEQYF. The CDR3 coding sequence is TGTGCCAGCAGGTTTGGACAGCTCAGCTCCTACGAGCAGTACTTC. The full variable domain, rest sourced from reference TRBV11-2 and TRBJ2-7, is EAGVAQSPRYKIIEKRQSVAFWCNPISGHATLYWYQQILGQGPKLLIQFQNNGVVDDSQLPKDRFSAERLKGVDSTLKIQPAKLEDSAVYLCASRFGQLSSYEQYFGPGTRLTVT.

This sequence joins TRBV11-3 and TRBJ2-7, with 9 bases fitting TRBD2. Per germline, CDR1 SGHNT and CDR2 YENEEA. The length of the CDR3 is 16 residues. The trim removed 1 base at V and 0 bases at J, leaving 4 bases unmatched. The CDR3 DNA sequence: TGTGCCAGCAGCTTAGGGCCTAGCGGGGCCTCCTACGAGCAGTACTTC. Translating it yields CASSLGPSGASYEQYF.

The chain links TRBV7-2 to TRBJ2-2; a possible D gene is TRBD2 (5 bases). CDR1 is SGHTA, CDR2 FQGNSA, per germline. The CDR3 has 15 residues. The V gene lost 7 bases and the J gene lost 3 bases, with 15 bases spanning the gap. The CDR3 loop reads CASTPRVRDTGELFF. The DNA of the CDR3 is TGTGCCAGCACCCCCCGAGTGAGGGACACCGGGGAGCTGTTTTTT.

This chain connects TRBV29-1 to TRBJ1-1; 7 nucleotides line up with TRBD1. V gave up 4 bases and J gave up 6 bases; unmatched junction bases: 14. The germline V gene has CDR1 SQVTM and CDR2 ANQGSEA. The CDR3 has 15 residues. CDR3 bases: TGCAGCGTTGGGCCCCGTACAGGGGAACGGGCTGAAGCTTTCTTT. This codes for CSVGPRTGERAEAFF.

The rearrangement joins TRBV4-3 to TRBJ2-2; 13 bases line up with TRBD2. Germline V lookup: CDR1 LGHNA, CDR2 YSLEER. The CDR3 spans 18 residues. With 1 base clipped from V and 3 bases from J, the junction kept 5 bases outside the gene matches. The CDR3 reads CASSQGTSGRGDTGELFF. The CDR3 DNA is TGCGCCAGCAGCCAAGGGACTAGCGGGAGAGGGGACACCGGGGAGCTGTTTTTT.

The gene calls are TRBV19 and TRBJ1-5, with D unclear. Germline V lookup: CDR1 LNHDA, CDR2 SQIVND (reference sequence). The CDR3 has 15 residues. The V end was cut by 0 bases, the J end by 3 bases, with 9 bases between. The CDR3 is CASSIEVETNQPQHF. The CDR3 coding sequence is TGTGCCAGTAGTATAGAAGTAGAGACCAATCAGCCCCAGCATTTT.

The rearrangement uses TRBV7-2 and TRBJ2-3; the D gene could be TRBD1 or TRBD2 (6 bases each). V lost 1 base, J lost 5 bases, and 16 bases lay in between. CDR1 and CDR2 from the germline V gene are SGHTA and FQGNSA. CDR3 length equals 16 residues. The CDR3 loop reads CASSLVLRGHKDTQYF. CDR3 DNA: TGTGCCAGCAGCTTAGTCCTCCGGGGGCATAAAGATACGCAGTATTTT. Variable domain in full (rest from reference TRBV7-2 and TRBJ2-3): GAGVSQSPSNKVTEKGKDVELRCDPISGHTALYWYRQSLGQGLEFLIYFQGNSAPDKSGLPSDRFSAERTGGSVSTLTIQRTQQEDSAVYLCASSLVLRGHKDTQYFGPGTRLTVL.